This T cell receptor (beta chain) was recovered during a study of spatial heterogeneity in lung cancer. In the study overall: Alpha-chain sequences were consistently detected in smaller numbers than beta-chain sequences. Points from the study as a whole: Detection of ubiquitous tumor TCRs in blood was higher at resection than follow-up.

CDR1 is LNHNV, CDR2 YYDKDF, per germline (reference sequence). The CDR3 extends over 14 amino acids. The V gene lost 0 bases and the J gene lost 1 base, with 6 bases spanning the gap. TCR cDNA molecules each carried a unique molecular identifier. MiXCR, run by TCRdb on the 5' RACE reads, gives a single entry per CDR3 protein. Of about 14,000 distinct CDR3 sequences listed, roughly a tenth were seen once; the top ten hold 25% to 35%. Regarding time point: sample taken at primary tumor resection. Extraction of whole RNA from tumor, nontumor lung or frozen PBMC preceded unsorted sequencing. The donors comprised about 70 untreated early-stage non-small cell lung cancer patients. Concerning this clonotype: Its antigen remains unidentified.

The chain couples TRBV15 to TRBJ1-1; no clear D. This TCR came from a male donor with early-stage non-small cell lung cancer. Sequencing used PBMCs, obtained at surgery. CDR3 region: CATSRDIGNTEAFF. CDR3 bases: TGTGCCACCAGCAGAGATATAGGGAACACTGAAGCTTTCTTT.